Described below is a single T cell receptor (beta chain) sequence and its context. The sample originates from a study of blood T cell repertoires in COVID-19. The CDR3 spans 15 residues. The trim removed 2 bases at V and 2 bases at J, leaving 3 bases unmatched. Germline-derived CDR1 and CDR2 are SNHLY and FYNNEI. Repertoires were generated with immunoSEQ multiplex PCR, while TCRdb's copy carries only in-frame clones and drops some. The repertoire has some 270,000 clones, about 89% of them found once; the top ten carry approximately 2.2%. This receptor was taken from a man aged 50 to 60 with acute or convalescent COVID-19. J is TRBJ2-3 and V is TRBV2; 8 nucleotides match TRBD2. The specimen was peripheral blood. The CDR3 is CASSERRGDTDTQYF. In DNA, the CDR3 is TGTGCCAGCAGTGAACGGCGGGGGGACACAGATACGCAGTATTTT.